This T cell receptor (beta chain) was sequenced for a study of spatial heterogeneity in lung cancer. Time point denoted: sample taken at primary tumor resection. Frozen PBMC, nontumor lung or tumor provided whole RNA, which was sequenced unsorted. General study results and limits: Follow-up blood showed ubiquitous expanded tumor TCRs less than blood at resection did.

V was trimmed by 5 bases and J by 0 bases, leaving 16 bases between them. Germline CDR1 SEHNR, CDR2 FQNEAQ (reference sequence). The CDR3 has 16 amino acids. This clonotype came up a few times. What it recognizes is unknown. All TCR cDNA molecules were individually tagged with a unique molecular identifier. TCRdb passed the 5' RACE reads through MiXCR, listing each CDR3 protein once. The sample has tens of thousands of distinct CDR3 sequences, approximately 12% seen once. Sequencing was performed on PBMCs, taken at surgery. The chain combines TRBV7-9 with TRBJ1-1; tentatively, D is TRBD1 (6 bases). The receptor's source is a male donor with early-stage non-small cell lung cancer. CDR3 protein: CASSQTGTLMNTEAFF. CDR3 nucleotides: TGTGCCAGCAGCCAAACCGGGACATTGATGAACACTGAAGCTTTCTTT.